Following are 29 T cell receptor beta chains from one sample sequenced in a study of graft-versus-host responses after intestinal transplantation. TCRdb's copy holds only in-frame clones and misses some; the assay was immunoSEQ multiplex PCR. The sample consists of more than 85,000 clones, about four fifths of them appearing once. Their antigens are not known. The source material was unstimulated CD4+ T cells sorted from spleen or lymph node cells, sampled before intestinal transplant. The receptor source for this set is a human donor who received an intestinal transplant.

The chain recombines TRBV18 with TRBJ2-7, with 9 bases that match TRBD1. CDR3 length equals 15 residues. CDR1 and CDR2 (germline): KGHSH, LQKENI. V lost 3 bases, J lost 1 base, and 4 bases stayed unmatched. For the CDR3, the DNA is TGTGCCAGCTCACCGACCGGGACAGGGTCCTACGAGCAGTACTTC. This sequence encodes CASSPTGTGSYEQYF.

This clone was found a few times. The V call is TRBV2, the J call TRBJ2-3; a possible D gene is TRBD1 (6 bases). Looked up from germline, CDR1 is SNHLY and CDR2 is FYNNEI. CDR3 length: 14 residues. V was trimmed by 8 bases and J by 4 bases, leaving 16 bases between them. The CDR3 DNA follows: TGTGCCAGCCGCTGGGACAATAGAGCAGATACGCAGTATTTT. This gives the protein CASRWDNRADTQYF.

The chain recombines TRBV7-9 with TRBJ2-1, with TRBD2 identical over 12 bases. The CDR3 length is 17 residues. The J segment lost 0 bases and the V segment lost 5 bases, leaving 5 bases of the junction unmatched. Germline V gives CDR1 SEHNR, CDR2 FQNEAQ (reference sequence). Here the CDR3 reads CASSQPSGRDSYNEQFF. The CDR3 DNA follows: TGTGCCAGCAGCCAACCTAGCGGGAGGGACTCCTACAATGAGCAGTTCTTC.

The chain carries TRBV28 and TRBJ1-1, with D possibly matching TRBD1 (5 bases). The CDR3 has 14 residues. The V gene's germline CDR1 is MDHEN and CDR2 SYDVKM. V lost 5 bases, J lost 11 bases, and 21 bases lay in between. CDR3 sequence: CASSSGLRVIAAFF. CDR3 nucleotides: TGTGCCAGCAGTAGTGGGCTCAGGGTAATCGCTGCTTTCTTT.

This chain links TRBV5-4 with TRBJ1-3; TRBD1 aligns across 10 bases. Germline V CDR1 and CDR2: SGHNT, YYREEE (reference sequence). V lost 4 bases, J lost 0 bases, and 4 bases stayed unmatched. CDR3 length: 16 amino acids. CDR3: CASSLDRGLSGNTIYF. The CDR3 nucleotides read TGTGCCAGCAGCCTAGACAGGGGGCTCTCTGGAAACACCATATATTTT.

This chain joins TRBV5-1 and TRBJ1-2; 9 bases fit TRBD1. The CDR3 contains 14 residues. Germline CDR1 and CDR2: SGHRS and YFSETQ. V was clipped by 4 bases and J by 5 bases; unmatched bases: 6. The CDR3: CASSAGQGDYGYTF. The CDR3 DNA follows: TGCGCCAGCAGCGCGGGACAGGGAGATTATGGCTACACCTTC. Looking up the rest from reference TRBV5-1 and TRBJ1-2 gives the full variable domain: KAGVTQTPRYLIKTRGQQVTLSCSPISGHRSVSWYQQTPGQGLQFLFEYFSETQRNKGNFPGRFSGRQFSNSRSEMNVSTLELGDSALYLCASSAGQGDYGYTFGSGTRLTVV.

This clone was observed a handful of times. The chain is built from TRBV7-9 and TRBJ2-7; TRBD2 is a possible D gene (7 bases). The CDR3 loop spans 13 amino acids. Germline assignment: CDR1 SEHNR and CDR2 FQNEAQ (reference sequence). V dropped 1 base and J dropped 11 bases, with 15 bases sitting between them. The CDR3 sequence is CASSLEGAGAEYF. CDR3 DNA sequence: TGTGCCAGCAGCTTAGAGGGCGCGGGGGCCGAGTACTTC.

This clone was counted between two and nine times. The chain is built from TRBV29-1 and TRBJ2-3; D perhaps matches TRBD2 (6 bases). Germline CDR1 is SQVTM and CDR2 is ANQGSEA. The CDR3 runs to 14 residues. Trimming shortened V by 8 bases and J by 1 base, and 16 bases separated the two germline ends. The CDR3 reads CSLGGPPRTDTQYF. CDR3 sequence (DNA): TGCAGCCTGGGGGGACCACCCCGCACAGATACGCAGTATTTT.

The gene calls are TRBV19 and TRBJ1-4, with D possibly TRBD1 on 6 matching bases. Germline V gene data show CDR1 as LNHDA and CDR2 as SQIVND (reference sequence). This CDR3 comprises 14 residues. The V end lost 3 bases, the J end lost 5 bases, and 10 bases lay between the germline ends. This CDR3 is CASSIFRGNEKLFF. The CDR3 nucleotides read TGTGCCAGTAGTATCTTCAGGGGAAATGAAAAACTGTTTTTT.

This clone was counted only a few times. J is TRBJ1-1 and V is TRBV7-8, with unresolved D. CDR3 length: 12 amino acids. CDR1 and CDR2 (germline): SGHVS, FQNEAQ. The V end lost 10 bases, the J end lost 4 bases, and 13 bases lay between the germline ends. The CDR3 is CAIPDGVTEAFF. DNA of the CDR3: TGTGCCATCCCTGACGGGGTCACTGAAGCTTTCTTT.

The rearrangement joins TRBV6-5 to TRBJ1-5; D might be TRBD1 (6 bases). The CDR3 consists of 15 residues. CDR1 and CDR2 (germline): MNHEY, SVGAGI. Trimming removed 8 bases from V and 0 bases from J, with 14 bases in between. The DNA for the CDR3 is TGTGCCAGCTCGGGGGGCCCTTATAGCAATCAGCCCCAGCATTTT. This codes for CASSGGPYSNQPQHF.

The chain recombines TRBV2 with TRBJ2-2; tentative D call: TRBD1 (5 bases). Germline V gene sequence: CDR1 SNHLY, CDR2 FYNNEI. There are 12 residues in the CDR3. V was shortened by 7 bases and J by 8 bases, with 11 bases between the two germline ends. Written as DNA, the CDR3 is TGTGCCAGCAATACAGGAACGGGGGAGCTGTTTTTT. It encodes CASNTGTGELFF.

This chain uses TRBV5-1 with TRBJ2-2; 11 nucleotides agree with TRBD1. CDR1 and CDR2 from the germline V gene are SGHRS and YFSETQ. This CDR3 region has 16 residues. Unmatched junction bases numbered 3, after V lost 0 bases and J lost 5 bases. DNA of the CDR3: TGCGCCAGCAGCTTGGATGGGACAGGGGGAACCGGGGAGCTGTTTTTT. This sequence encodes CASSLDGTGGTGELFF.

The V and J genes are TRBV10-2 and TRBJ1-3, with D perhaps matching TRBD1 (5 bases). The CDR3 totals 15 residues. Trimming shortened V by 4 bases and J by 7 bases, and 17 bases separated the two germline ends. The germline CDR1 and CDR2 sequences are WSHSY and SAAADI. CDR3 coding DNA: TGCGCCAGCAGTGGGAACGGGGGGATGCGGAACACCATATATTTT. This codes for CASSGNGGMRNTIYF.

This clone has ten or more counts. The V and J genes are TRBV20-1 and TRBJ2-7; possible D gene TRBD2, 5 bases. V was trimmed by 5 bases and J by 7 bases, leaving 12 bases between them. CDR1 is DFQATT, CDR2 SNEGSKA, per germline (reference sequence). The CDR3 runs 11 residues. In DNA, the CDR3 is TGCAGTGCTGAGTGGGGAGAAGAGCAGTACTTC. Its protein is CSAEWGEEQYF.

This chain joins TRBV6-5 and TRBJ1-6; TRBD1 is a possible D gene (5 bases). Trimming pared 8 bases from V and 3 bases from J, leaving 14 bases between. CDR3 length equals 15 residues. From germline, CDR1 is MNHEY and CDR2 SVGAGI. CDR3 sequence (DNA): TGTGCCAGCTTACCGGGCAGGGTCTATAATTCACCCCTCCACTTT. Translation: CASLPGRVYNSPLHF.

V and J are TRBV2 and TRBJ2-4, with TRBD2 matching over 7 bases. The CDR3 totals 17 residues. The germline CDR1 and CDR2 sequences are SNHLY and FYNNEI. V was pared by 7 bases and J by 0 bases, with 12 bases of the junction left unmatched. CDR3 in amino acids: CASNGGRGGLAKNIQYF. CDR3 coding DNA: TGTGCCAGCAACGGAGGGCGCGGGGGACTAGCCAAAAACATTCAGTACTTC.

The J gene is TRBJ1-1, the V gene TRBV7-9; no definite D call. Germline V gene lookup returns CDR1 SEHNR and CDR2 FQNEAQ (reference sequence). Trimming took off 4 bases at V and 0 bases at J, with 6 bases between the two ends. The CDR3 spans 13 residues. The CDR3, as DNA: TGTGCCAGCAGCTCAGAAATGAACACTGAAGCTTTCTTT. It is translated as CASSSEMNTEAFF. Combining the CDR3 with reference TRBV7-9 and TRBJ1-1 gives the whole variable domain DTGVSQNPRHKITKRGQNVTFRCDPISEHNRLYWYRQTLGQGPEFLTYFQNEAQLEKSRLLSDRFSAERPKGSFSTLEIQRTEQGDSAMYLCASSSEMNTEAFFGQGTRLTVV.

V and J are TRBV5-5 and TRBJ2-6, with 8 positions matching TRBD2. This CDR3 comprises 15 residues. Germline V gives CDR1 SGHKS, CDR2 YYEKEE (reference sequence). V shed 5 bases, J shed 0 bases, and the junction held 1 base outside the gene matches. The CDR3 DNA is TGTGCCAGCAGAAGCGGGAGCTCTGGGGCCAACGTCCTGACTTTC. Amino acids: CASRSGSSGANVLTF.

CDR3: CSVDGIANTGELFF. The CDR3 DNA reads as TGCAGCGTTGACGGTATCGCGAACACCGGGGAGCTGTTTTTT. The chain links TRBV29-1 to TRBJ2-2; unclear D gene. This CDR3 comprises 14 residues. Trimming cost V 3 bases and J 0 bases, with 8 bases left between them. Germline V gene sequence: CDR1 SQVTM, CDR2 ANQGSEA.

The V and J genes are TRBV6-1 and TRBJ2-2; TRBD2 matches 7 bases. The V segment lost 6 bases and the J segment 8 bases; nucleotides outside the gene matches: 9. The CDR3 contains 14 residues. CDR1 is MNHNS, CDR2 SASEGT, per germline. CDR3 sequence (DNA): TGTGCCAGCAGGGTTCTCGGGGGGTCAGGGGAGCTGTTTTTT. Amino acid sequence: CASRVLGGSGELFF.

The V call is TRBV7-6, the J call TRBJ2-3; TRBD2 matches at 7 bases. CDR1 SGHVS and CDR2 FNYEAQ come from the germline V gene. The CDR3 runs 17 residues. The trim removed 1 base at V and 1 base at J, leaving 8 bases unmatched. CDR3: CASSLGPLGGGTDTQYF. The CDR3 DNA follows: TGTGCCAGCAGCTTAGGCCCCCTTGGGGGGGGCACAGATACGCAGTATTTT.

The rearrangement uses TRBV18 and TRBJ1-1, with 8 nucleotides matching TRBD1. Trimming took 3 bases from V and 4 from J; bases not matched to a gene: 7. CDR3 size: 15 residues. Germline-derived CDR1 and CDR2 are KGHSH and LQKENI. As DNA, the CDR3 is TGTGCCAGCTCACCGTTGGGCAGGGGGCTCACTGAAGCTTTCTTT. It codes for CASSPLGRGLTEAFF.

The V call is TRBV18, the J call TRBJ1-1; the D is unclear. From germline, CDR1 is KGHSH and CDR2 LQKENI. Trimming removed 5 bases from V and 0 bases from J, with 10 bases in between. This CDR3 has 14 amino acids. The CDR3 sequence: CASSENTVNTEAFF. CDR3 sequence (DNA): TGTGCCAGCTCAGAGAATACGGTGAACACTGAAGCTTTCTTT.

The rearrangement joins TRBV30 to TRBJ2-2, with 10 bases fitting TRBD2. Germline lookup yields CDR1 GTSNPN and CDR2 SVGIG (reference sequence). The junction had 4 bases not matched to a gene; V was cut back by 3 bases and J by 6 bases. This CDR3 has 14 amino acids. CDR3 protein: CAWSLGLAAGELFF. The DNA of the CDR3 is TGTGCCTGGAGCCTTGGACTAGCGGCCGGGGAGCTGTTTTTT.

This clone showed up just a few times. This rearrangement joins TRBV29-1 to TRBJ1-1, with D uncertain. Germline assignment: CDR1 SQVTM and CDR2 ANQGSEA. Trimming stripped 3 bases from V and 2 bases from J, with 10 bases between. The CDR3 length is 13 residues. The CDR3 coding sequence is TGCAGCGTTGATCGGGGTGGAAACACTGAAGCTTTCTTT. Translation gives CSVDRGGNTEAFF.

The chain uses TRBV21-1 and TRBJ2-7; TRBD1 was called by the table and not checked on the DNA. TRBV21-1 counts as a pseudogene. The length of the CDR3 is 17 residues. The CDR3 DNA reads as TGTGCCAGCAGCAAAGGGGGGCTGAGTCCCAAGAGACGCGAGCAGTACTTC. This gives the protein CASSKGGLSPKRREQYF.

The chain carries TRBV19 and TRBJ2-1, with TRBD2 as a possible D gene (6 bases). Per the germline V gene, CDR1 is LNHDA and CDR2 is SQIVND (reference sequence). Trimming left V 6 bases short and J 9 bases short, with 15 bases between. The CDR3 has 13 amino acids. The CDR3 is CASRPGTYGEQFF. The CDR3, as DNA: TGTGCCAGTAGACCTGGGACTTACGGTGAGCAGTTCTTC.

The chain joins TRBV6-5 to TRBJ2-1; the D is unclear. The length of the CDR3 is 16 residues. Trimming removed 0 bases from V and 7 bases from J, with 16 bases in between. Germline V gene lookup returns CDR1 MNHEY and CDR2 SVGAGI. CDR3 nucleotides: TGTGCCAGCAGTTACTCACAGAGAGAGCCATGGAATGAGCAGTTCTTC. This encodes CASSYSQREPWNEQFF.